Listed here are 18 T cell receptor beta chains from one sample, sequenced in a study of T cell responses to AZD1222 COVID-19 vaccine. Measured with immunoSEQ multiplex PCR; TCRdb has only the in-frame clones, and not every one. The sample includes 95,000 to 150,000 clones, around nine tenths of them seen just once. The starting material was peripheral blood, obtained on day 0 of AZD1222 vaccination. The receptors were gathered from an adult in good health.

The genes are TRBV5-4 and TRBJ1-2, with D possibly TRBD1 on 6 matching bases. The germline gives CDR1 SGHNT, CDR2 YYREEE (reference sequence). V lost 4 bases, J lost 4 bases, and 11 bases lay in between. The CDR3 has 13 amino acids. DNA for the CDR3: TGTGCCAGCAGCACAGACAGGAGCTATGGCTACACCTTC. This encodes CASSTDRSYGYTF.

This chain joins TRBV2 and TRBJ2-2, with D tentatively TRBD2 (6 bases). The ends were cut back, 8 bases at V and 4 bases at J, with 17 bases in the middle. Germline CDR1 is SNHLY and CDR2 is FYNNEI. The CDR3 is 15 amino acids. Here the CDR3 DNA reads TGTGCCAGCGGAGGGAGCAGGGCGGGCACCGGGGAGCTGTTTTTT. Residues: CASGGSRAGTGELFF.

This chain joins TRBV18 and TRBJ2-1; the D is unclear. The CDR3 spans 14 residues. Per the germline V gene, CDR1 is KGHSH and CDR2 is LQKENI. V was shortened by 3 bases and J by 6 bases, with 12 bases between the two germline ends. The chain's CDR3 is CASSPQSQINEQFF. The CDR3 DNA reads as TGTGCCAGCTCACCGCAGTCACAGATCAATGAGCAGTTCTTC.

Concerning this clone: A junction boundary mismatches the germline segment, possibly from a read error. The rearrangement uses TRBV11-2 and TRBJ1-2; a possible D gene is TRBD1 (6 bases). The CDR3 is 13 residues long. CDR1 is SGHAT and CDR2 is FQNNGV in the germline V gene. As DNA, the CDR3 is TGTGCCAGCAGCTTAGAAGGAGCTAGGGACACACTATTC. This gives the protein CASSLEGARDTLF. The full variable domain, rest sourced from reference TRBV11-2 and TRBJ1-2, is EAGVAQSPRYKIIEKRQSVAFWCNPISGHATLYWYQQILGQGPKLLIQFQNNGVVDDSQLPKDRFSAERLKGVDSTLKIQPAKLEDSAVYLCASSLEGARDTLFGSGTRLTVV.

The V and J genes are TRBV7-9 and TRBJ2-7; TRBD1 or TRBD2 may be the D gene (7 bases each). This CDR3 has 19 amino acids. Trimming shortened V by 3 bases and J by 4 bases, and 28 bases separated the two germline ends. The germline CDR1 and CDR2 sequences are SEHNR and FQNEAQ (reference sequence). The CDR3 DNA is TGTGCCAGCAGCTTGGGAGGGGGCTTCACCGGGACCCCGGGTTACGAGCAGTACTTC. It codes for CASSLGGGFTGTPGYEQYF. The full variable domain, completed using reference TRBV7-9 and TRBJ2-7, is DTGVSQNPRHKITKRGQNVTFRCDPISEHNRLYWYRQTLGQGPEFLTYFQNEAQLEKSRLLSDRFSAERPKGSFSTLEIQRTEQGDSAMYLCASSLGGGFTGTPGYEQYFGPGTRLTVT.

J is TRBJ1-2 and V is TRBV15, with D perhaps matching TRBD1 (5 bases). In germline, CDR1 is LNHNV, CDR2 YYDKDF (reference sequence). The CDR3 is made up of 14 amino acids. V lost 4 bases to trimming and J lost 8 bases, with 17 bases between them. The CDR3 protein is CATSIRTNRGGYTF. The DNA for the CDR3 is TGTGCCACCAGCATTAGGACAAACCGTGGCGGCTACACCTTC. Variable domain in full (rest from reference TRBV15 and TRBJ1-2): DAMVIQNPRYQVTQFGKPVTLSCSQTLNHNVMYWYQQKSSQAPKLLFHYYDKDFNNEADTPDNFQSRRPNTSFCFLDIRSPGLGDTAMYLCATSIRTNRGGYTFGSGTRLTVV.

CDR3 in DNA: TGTGCCAGCAGCCAAGATCTCCGGAATTCACCCCTCCACTTT. It yields the protein CASSQDLRNSPLHF. This chain uses TRBV3-1 (or the pseudogene TRBV3-2) with TRBJ1-6; D uncertain. This CDR3 contains 14 residues. Germline V gene sequence: CDR1 LGHDT, CDR2 YNNKEL (reference sequence). Trimming left V 0 bases short and J 7 bases short, with 7 bases between.

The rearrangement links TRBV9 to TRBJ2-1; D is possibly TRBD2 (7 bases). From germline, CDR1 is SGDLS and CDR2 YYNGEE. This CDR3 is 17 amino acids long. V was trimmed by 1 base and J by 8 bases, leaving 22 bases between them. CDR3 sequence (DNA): TGTGCCAGCAGCGTAATGGGAGGGGTGGGGACACTTGATGAGCAGTTCTTC. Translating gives CASSVMGGVGTLDEQFF.

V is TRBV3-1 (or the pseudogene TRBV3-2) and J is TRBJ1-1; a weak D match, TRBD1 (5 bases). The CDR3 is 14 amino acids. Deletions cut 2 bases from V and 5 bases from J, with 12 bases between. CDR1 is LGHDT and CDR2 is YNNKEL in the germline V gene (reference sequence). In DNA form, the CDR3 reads TGTGCCAGCAGCCAATTAAGTGGGGGGACTGAAGCTTTCTTT. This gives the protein CASSQLSGGTEAFF.

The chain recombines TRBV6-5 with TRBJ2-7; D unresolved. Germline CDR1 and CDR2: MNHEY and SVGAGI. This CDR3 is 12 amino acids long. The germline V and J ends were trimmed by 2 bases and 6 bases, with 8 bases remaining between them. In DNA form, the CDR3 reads TGTGCCAGCAGTTACATGGGAAGCGAGCAGTACTTC. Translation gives CASSYMGSEQYF.

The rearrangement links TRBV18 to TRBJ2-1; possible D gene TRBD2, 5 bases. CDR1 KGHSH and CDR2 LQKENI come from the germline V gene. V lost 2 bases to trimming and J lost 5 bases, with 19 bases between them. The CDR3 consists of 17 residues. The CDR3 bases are TGTGCCAGCTCACCATCGATACGAACCTCCGGGAACAATGAGCAGTTCTTC. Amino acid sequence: CASSPSIRTSGNNEQFF. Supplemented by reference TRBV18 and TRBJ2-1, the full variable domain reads NAGVMQNPRHLVRRRGQEARLRCSPMKGHSHVYWYRQLPEEGLKFMVYLQKENIIDESGMPKERFSAEFPKEGPSILRIQQVVRGDSAAYFCASSPSIRTSGNNEQFFGPGTRLTVL.

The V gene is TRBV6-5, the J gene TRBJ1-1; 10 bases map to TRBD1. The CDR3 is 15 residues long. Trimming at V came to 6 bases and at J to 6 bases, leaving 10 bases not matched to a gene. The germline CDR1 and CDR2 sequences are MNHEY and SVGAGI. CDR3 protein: CASRAPGTGAAEAFF. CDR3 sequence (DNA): TGTGCCAGCAGGGCTCCCGGGACAGGGGCAGCTGAAGCTTTCTTT.

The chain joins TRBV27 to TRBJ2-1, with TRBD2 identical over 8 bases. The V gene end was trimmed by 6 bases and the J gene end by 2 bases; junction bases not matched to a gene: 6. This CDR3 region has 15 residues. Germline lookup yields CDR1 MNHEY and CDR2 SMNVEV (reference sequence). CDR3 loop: CASSGTSSPYNEQFF. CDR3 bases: TGTGCCAGCAGCGGGACTAGTTCCCCCTACAATGAGCAGTTCTTC.

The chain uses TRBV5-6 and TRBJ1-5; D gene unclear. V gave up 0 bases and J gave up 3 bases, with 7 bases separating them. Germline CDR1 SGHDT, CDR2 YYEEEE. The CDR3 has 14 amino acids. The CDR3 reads CASSLVGDNQPQHF. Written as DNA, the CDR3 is TGTGCCAGCAGCTTGGTCGGGGACAATCAGCCCCAGCATTTT. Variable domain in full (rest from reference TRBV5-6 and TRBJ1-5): DAGVTQSPTHLIKTRGQQVTLRCSPKSGHDTVSWYQQALGQGPQFIFQYYEEEERQRGNFPDRFSGHQFPNYSSELNVNALLLGDSALYLCASSLVGDNQPQHFGDGTRLSIL.

The CDR3 sequence: CASSLAAGAYQETQYF. Written as DNA, the CDR3 is TGTGCCAGCAGCTTGGCAGCGGGGGCTTACCAAGAGACCCAGTACTTC. The chain is built from TRBV5-5 and TRBJ2-5; 8 bases map to TRBD2. V dropped 0 bases and J dropped 0; count of bases not matched to a gene: 4. The germline V gene has CDR1 SGHKS and CDR2 YYEKEE (reference sequence). The CDR3 consists of 16 residues.

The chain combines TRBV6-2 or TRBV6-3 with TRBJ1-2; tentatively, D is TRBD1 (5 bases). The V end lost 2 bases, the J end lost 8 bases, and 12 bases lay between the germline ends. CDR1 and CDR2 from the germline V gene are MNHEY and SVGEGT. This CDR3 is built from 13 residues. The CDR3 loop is CASSYPGGWGYTF. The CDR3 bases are TGTGCCAGCAGTTACCCCGGGGGTTGGGGCTACACCTTC.

The CDR3 here is CASSYSSSGRDNEQFF. CDR3 bases: TGTGCCAGCAGTTACTCGAGTAGCGGGAGAGACAATGAGCAGTTCTTC. The V and J genes are TRBV6-5 and TRBJ2-1; TRBD2 aligns across 9 bases. The germline gives CDR1 MNHEY, CDR2 SVGAGI. Trimming at V came to 0 bases and at J to 5 bases, leaving 5 bases not matched to a gene. This CDR3 contains 16 residues.

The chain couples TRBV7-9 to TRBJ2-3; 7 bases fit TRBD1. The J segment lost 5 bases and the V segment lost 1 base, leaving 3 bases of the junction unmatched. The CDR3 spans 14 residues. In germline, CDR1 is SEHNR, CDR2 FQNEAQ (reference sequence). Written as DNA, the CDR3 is TGTGCCAGCAGCTTAGAGCAGGGGGTAGATACGCAGTATTTT. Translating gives CASSLEQGVDTQYF.